Below, 32 T cell receptor beta chains from the same sample are listed, as sequenced in a study of cytomegalovirus exposure and HLA in healthy donors. Generated by immunoSEQ multiplex PCR, the TCRdb table keeps only in-frame clones and is missing some. The repertoire holds around 160,000 clones, with approximately 81% as singletons. Sequences were obtained from PBMCs. The receptors were sampled from a man aged 25 to 45 in good health and CMV-seropositive.

To note about this clone: The junction departs from germline at one end; a sequencing error may be responsible. The chain couples TRBV4-1 to TRBJ2-7; 9 positions match TRBD1. The germline CDR1 and CDR2 sequences are MGHRA and YSYEKL. There are 10 residues in the CDR3. Here the CDR3 reads CASSPYRGRF. The CDR3 DNA is TGTGCCAGCAGCCCCTACAGGGGGCGCTTC.

The chain combines TRBV19 with TRBJ1-1; a weak D match, TRBD1 (6 bases). Germline V CDR1 and CDR2: LNHDA, SQIVND (reference sequence). The CDR3 extends over 14 amino acids. With 5 bases removed from V and 2 bases from J, the gap between germline ends came to 12 bases. CDR3 nucleotide sequence: TGTGCCAGTAGTCCGACAGGACTTAACACTGAAGCTTTCTTT. Amino acids: CASSPTGLNTEAFF.

This chain uses TRBV28 with TRBJ2-7, with TRBD1 as a possible D gene (5 bases). The CDR3 is 15 amino acids. Trimming took 1 base from V and 0 from J, leaving 10 bases between them. Per the germline V gene, CDR1 is MDHEN and CDR2 is SYDVKM. This CDR3 is CASSLFGQGSYEQYF. CDR3 DNA sequence: TGTGCCAGCAGTTTATTTGGGCAGGGCTCCTACGAGCAGTACTTC.

V is TRBV27 and J is TRBJ2-7, with D possibly matching TRBD2 (6 bases). This CDR3 contains 13 residues. The germline CDR1 and CDR2 sequences are MNHEY and SMNVEV (reference sequence). The V gene lost 9 bases and the J gene lost 4 bases, with 16 bases spanning the gap. The CDR3 DNA is TGTGCCAGGAGACGGGAGTACCTATACGAGCAGTACTTC. This gives the protein CARRREYLYEQYF.

V gene TRBV28 combines with J gene TRBJ2-7; perhaps TRBD1 as D (5 bases). Germline CDR1 is MDHEN and CDR2 is SYDVKM. Trimming removed 8 bases from V and 4 bases from J, with 15 bases in between. The CDR3 contains 13 residues. The CDR3 DNA follows: TGTGCCAGCGAAGGAAGGGGCGTTTACGAGCAGTACTTC. Protein product: CASEGRGVYEQYF.

The chain uses TRBV6-5 and TRBJ1-1; D possibly corresponds to TRBD1 (5 bases). Germline CDR1 and CDR2: MNHEY and SVGAGI. The CDR3 spans 15 residues. Deletions cut 6 bases from V and 1 base from J, with 15 bases between. The DNA of the CDR3 is TGTGCCAGCAGCTCCCCCGGGGGGGGGAACACTGAAGCTTTCTTT. Protein product: CASSSPGGGNTEAFF.

The chain is built from TRBV29-1 and TRBJ1-1; 7 nucleotides match TRBD1. The CDR3 extends over 12 amino acids. V was clipped by 6 bases and J by 3 bases; unmatched bases: 4. Germline CDR1 reads SQVTM; CDR2 reads ANQGSEA. The CDR3 coding sequence is TGCAGCGTCGACAGGGTCGACACTGAAGCTTTCTTT. Protein product: CSVDRVDTEAFF.

CDR3: CASSLLGTGGGTEAFF. The CDR3 DNA sequence: TGTGCCAGCAGCTTACTCGGGACAGGGGGCGGGACTGAAGCTTTCTTT. V and J are TRBV7-3 and TRBJ1-1, with TRBD1 matching over 12 bases. The germline CDR1 and CDR2 sequences are SGHTA and FQGTGA. The V gene end was trimmed by 2 bases and the J gene end by 5 bases; junction bases not matched to a gene: 6. The CDR3 totals 16 residues.

Only a few counts were recorded for this clone. V is TRBV4-3 and J is TRBJ1-1; D gene unclear. The CDR3 totals 15 residues. Trimming removed 0 bases from V and 3 bases from J, with 11 bases in between. From germline, CDR1 is LGHNA and CDR2 YSLEER. The CDR3 is CASSQDRRAYTEAFF. The CDR3 DNA reads TGCGCCAGCAGCCAAGATAGGCGGGCGTACACTGAAGCTTTCTTT.

V gene TRBV30 combines with J gene TRBJ1-2; TRBD1 matches at 7 bases. After removal of 6 bases from V and 7 bases from J, the junction contained 8 bases not matched to a gene. The CDR3 extends over 12 amino acids. Germline-derived CDR1 and CDR2 are GTSNPN and SVGIG (reference sequence). In nucleotides, the CDR3 is TGTGCCTGCCAGGGGGGAAATTGTGGCTACACCTTC. It codes for CACQGGNCGYTF. Full variable domain (outside the CDR3, taken from reference TRBV30 and TRBJ1-2): SQTIHQWPATLVQPVGSPLSLECTVEGTSNPNLYWYRQAAGRGLQLLFYSVGIGQISSEVPQNLSASRPQDRQFILSSKKLLLSDSGFYLCACQGGNCGYTFGSGTRLTVV.

A single count supports this clone. The V and J genes are TRBV2 and TRBJ2-7, with no clear D. Trimming pared 2 bases from V and 6 bases from J, leaving 14 bases between. In germline, CDR1 is SNHLY, CDR2 FYNNEI. The CDR3 contains 14 residues. The chain's CDR3 is CASSESSTEAEQYF. DNA of the CDR3: TGTGCCAGCAGTGAAAGTTCAACTGAGGCCGAGCAGTACTTC.

The rearrangement links TRBV4-3 to TRBJ1-2; possible D gene TRBD1, 6 bases. The CDR3 runs 16 residues. Trimming shortened V by 1 base and J by 0 bases, and 12 bases separated the two germline ends. The germline V gene has CDR1 LGHNA and CDR2 YSLEER. The CDR3 region has the DNA TGCGCCAGCAGCCAAGCCGGGACAAGGGCTAACTATGGCTACACCTTC. It specifies CASSQAGTRANYGYTF.

The V and J genes are TRBV9 and TRBJ2-5; the match to TRBD2 covers 8 bases. CDR1 and CDR2 from the germline V gene are SGDLS and YYNGEE. This CDR3 spans 14 amino acids. V was clipped by 0 bases and J by 5 bases; unmatched bases: 3. CDR3 in amino acids: CASSVAVAGETQYF. CDR3 DNA sequence: TGTGCCAGCAGCGTAGCAGTAGCGGGGGAGACCCAGTACTTC.

The CDR3 loop reads CASSLRQGVNTGELFF. CDR3 DNA: TGTGCCAGCTCACTCCGACAGGGGGTGAACACCGGGGAGCTGTTTTTT. The chain recombines TRBV18 with TRBJ2-2, with TRBD1 matching 9 bases. The germline V gene has CDR1 KGHSH and CDR2 LQKENI. V dropped 4 bases and J dropped 1; count of bases not matched to a gene: 4. The length of the CDR3 is 16 residues.

The chain employs TRBV29-1 and TRBJ1-6; perhaps TRBD1 as D (5 bases). There are 12 residues in the CDR3. Trimming stripped 4 bases from V and 11 bases from J, with 12 bases between. CDR1 is SQVTM, CDR2 ANQGSEA, per germline. The CDR3 loop reads CSVATVGAPLHF. The CDR3 DNA sequence: TGCAGCGTTGCAACCGTAGGGGCACCCCTCCACTTT.

This chain connects TRBV4-1 to TRBJ2-5; TRBD2 agrees at 11 bases. The CDR3 length is 16 residues. Germline V gene sequence: CDR1 MGHRA, CDR2 YSYEKL. V dropped 2 bases and J dropped 5; count of bases not matched to a gene: 7. CDR3 in amino acids: CASSQLVAGGMETQYF. The CDR3 coding sequence is TGCGCCAGCAGCCAATTGGTAGCGGGGGGGATGGAGACCCAGTACTTC.

V gene TRBV28 combines with J gene TRBJ2-7; 7 nucleotides line up with TRBD1. V trimming: 5 bases; J trimming: 0 bases; junction bases outside the gene matches: 10. This CDR3 has 16 residues. CDR1 and CDR2 from the germline V gene are MDHEN and SYDVKM. The CDR3 sequence: CASSGNRGSGSYEQYF. The CDR3 bases are TGTGCCAGCAGTGGAAACAGGGGATCGGGCTCCTACGAGCAGTACTTC.

V gene TRBV25-1 combines with J gene TRBJ2-5; D possibly corresponds to TRBD2 (5 bases). Germline-derived CDR1 and CDR2 are MGHDK and SYGVNS. The CDR3 runs 12 residues. Trimming left V 10 bases short and J 5 bases short, with 14 bases between. Here the CDR3 reads CATLRRLETQYF. CDR3 DNA sequence: TGTGCCACCTTAAGGAGGTTGGAGACCCAGTACTTC.

The chain has TRBV12-5 and TRBJ2-2; 10 nucleotides match TRBD2. V lost 0 bases, J lost 0 bases, and 13 bases stayed unmatched. Per the germline V gene, CDR1 is LGHNT and CDR2 is FRNRAP. The CDR3 has 21 residues. CDR3 DNA sequence: TGTGCTAGTGGTTTGGTACAGAGGCTAGCGGGAGAGAGCCCGAACACCGGGGAGCTGTTTTTT. Translation: CASGLVQRLAGESPNTGELFF.

V gene TRBV28 combines with J gene TRBJ1-5, with TRBD1 matching 7 bases. The J segment lost 0 bases and the V segment lost 3 bases, leaving 2 bases of the junction unmatched. The CDR3 length is 15 residues. Germline loops: CDR1 MDHEN, CDR2 SYDVKM. The CDR3 bases are TGTGCCAGCAGTTTGGGACAGAGTAGCAATCAGCCCCAGCATTTT. Residues: CASSLGQSSNQPQHF.

The chain combines TRBV10-3 with TRBJ1-1; D is uncertain. This CDR3 region has 12 residues. Per germline, CDR1 ENHRY and CDR2 SYGVKD. V was pared by 10 bases and J by 2 bases, with 11 bases between. The CDR3 DNA reads TGTGCCACCAGGACGGGTAACACTGAAGCTTTCTTT. It translates to CATRTGNTEAFF.

The V call is TRBV28, the J call TRBJ1-6, with a weak D call TRBD1 (6 bases). Trimming left V 3 bases short and J 10 bases short, with 13 bases between. CDR3 length: 14 residues. Germline V gene lookup returns CDR1 MDHEN and CDR2 SYDVKM. Here the CDR3 DNA reads TGTGCCAGCAGTTTCCCACAGGGTAGATCACCCCTCCACTTT. As protein: CASSFPQGRSPLHF.

Many counts were recorded for this clone. The sample carries other DNA sequences with the same CDR3. The chain is built from TRBV4-3 and TRBJ1-1, with D possibly being TRBD1 (6 bases). The germline V gene encodes CDR1 LGHNA and CDR2 YSLEER. Trimming shortened V by 0 bases and J by 3 bases, and 11 bases separated the two germline ends. CDR3 length: 15 amino acids. The CDR3 protein is CASSQDPGQYTEAFF. The CDR3 DNA sequence: TGCGCCAGCAGCCAAGATCCAGGACAGTACACTGAAGCTTTCTTT.

The V call is TRBV30, the J call TRBJ1-1; D not certain. V lost 1 base and J 3 bases, leaving 6 bases between the germline ends. This CDR3 has 12 amino acids. Germline loops: CDR1 GTSNPN, CDR2 SVGIG (reference sequence). The CDR3 DNA reads as TGTGCCTGGAGTGGCACATACACTGAAGCTTTCTTT. This gives the protein CAWSGTYTEAFF.

This clone was seen a few times. The rearrangement uses TRBV5-5 and TRBJ2-7, with no clear D. Looked up from germline, CDR1 is SGHKS and CDR2 is YYEKEE (reference sequence). The CDR3 runs to 13 residues. The ends were cut back, 1 base at V and 6 bases at J, with 11 bases in the middle. CDR3 coding DNA: TGTGCCAGCAGCTTGATGGATAGCCGCGAGCAGTACTTC. It codes for CASSLMDSREQYF.

This sequence joins TRBV7-9 and TRBJ2-1; D not resolved. There are 13 residues in the CDR3. Germline lookup yields CDR1 SEHNR and CDR2 FQNEAQ (reference sequence). Trimming cost V 1 base and J 7 bases, with 8 bases left between them. The CDR3 nucleotides read TGTGCCAGCAGCTTAGTGGCGACTAATGAGCAGTTCTTC. It encodes CASSLVATNEQFF.

The CDR3 region is CASSSTLGQGDSYEQYF. The CDR3 coding sequence is TGTGCCAGCAGCTCAACCTTGGGACAGGGAGATTCCTACGAGCAGTACTTC. The chain has TRBV7-9 and TRBJ2-7; TRBD1 matches at 9 bases. Germline CDR1 is SEHNR and CDR2 is FQNEAQ (reference sequence). The CDR3 sequence is 17 residues long. After removal of 4 bases from V and 1 base from J, the junction contained 11 bases not matched to a gene.

The chain links TRBV15 to TRBJ1-4; possible D gene TRBD1, 6 bases. CDR1 LNHNV and CDR2 YYDKDF come from the germline V gene (reference sequence). The CDR3 is made up of 14 amino acids. The V end lost 0 bases, the J end lost 6 bases, and 8 bases lay between the germline ends. Here the CDR3 reads CATSREQGDEKLFF. In DNA, the CDR3 is TGTGCCACCAGCAGAGAACAGGGAGATGAAAAACTGTTTTTT.

The chain has TRBV18 and TRBJ1-2; a possible D gene is TRBD1 (6 bases). CDR1 is KGHSH, CDR2 LQKENI, per germline. Trimming left V 3 bases short and J 6 bases short, with 11 bases between. The CDR3 has 13 amino acids. The CDR3: CASSPTGPDGYTF. CDR3 nucleotides: TGTGCCAGCTCACCGACAGGACCCGATGGCTACACCTTC. Full variable domain (remainder filled in from reference TRBV18 and TRBJ1-2): NAGVMQNPRHLVRRRGQEARLRCSPMKGHSHVYWYRQLPEEGLKFMVYLQKENIIDESGMPKERFSAEFPKEGPSILRIQQVVRGDSAAYFCASSPTGPDGYTFGSGTRLTVV.

The chain recombines TRBV4-1 with TRBJ2-1; D possibly corresponds to TRBD1 (5 bases). Germline V lookup: CDR1 MGHRA, CDR2 YSYEKL. V shed 5 bases and J shed 5 bases, with 13 bases lying between them. CDR3 size: 14 residues. Here the CDR3 DNA reads TGCGCCAGCAGCACCAGGCAGGGCAACAATGAGCAGTTCTTC. The encoded protein is CASSTRQGNNEQFF.

This chain links TRBV2 with TRBJ2-5; 10 bases are a match to TRBD1. Trimming at V came to 6 bases and at J to 3 bases, leaving 7 bases not matched to a gene. CDR1 SNHLY and CDR2 FYNNEI come from the germline V gene. The CDR3 is made up of 15 amino acids. In nucleotides, the CDR3 is TGTGCCAGCAGAAGGACAGGGACAGGGGAAGAGACCCAGTACTTC. It specifies CASRRTGTGEETQYF.

The chain uses TRBV9 and TRBJ2-1, with D tentatively TRBD1 (8 bases). Trimming left V 4 bases short and J 1 base short, with 15 bases between. CDR1 and CDR2 (germline): SGDLS, YYNGEE. The CDR3 spans 16 residues. This CDR3 is CASSQGASGSYNEQFF. The CDR3 DNA reads TGTGCCAGCAGCCAGGGGGCTAGCGGTTCCTACAATGAGCAGTTCTTC.